These 14 T cell receptor beta chains were all obtained from the same sample, sequenced in a study of PD-1 blockade in classical Hodgkin lymphoma. Time point specified: newly diagnosed, previously untreated cHL patient sample. The assay was immunoSEQ multiplex PCR, and TCRdb's table has in-frame clones only and misses some. The sample contains fewer than 35,000 clones, roughly 90% of which appear only once. The material sequenced was peripheral blood mononuclear cells (PBMCs). Receptors originate from a human donor with classical Hodgkin lymphoma.

The J gene is TRBJ2-1, the V gene TRBV30; 8 bases line up with TRBD2. Germline CDR1 reads GTSNPN; CDR2 reads SVGIG (reference sequence). J gave up 6 bases and V 5 bases, and 3 bases lay outside the gene matches. This CDR3 has 12 amino acids. The DNA of the CDR3 is TGTGCCTGGGGACTAGCCGGCAATGAGCAGTTCTTC. It yields the protein CAWGLAGNEQFF.

This clone was found once. This chain links TRBV18 with TRBJ2-5, with a weak D call TRBD2 (6 bases). The germline CDR1 and CDR2 sequences are KGHSH and LQKENI. The CDR3 is 15 amino acids. With 3 bases removed from V and 1 base from J, the gap between germline ends came to 12 bases. The CDR3 spells CASSPSAGAQETQYF. For the CDR3, the DNA is TGTGCCAGCTCACCGTCAGCGGGTGCCCAAGAGACCCAGTACTTC. The variable domain in full, with the rest retrieved from reference TRBV18 and TRBJ2-5, is NAGVMQNPRHLVRRRGQEARLRCSPMKGHSHVYWYRQLPEEGLKFMVYLQKENIIDESGMPKERFSAEFPKEGPSILRIQQVVRGDSAAYFCASSPSAGAQETQYFGPGTRLLVL.

The chain recombines TRBV6-1 with TRBJ2-2; D is possibly TRBD2 (6 bases). Looked up from germline, CDR1 is MNHNS and CDR2 is SASEGT. This CDR3 contains 14 residues. Trimming shortened V by 4 bases and J by 4 bases, and 10 bases separated the two germline ends. The CDR3 loop is CASSGLVATGELFF. The CDR3 DNA is TGTGCCAGCAGTGGACTAGTGGCCACCGGGGAGCTGTTTTTT.

The rearrangement links TRBV2 to TRBJ2-2; 8 bases are shared with TRBD1. Losses at the gene ends were 2 bases for V and 7 bases for J; bases not matched to a gene: 6. The CDR3 runs to 15 residues. Per germline, CDR1 SNHLY and CDR2 FYNNEI. CDR3 sequence reads: CASSETGGPGGELFF. In DNA form, the CDR3 reads TGTGCCAGCAGTGAAACAGGGGGGCCGGGCGGGGAGCTGTTTTTT.

The gene calls are TRBV4-2 and TRBJ1-5; no clear D. V dropped 2 bases and J dropped 0 bases, with 8 bases sitting between them. The CDR3 has 15 residues. Germline CDR1 reads LGHNA; CDR2 reads YNFKEQ. This CDR3 is CASSQRASSNQPQHF. In nucleotides, the CDR3 is TGTGCCAGCAGCCAAAGAGCGTCTAGCAATCAGCCCCAGCATTTT.

The genes are TRBV6-1 and TRBJ1-5; D gene uncertain. Germline lookup yields CDR1 MNHNS and CDR2 SASEGT. This CDR3 comprises 13 residues. Trimming cost V 1 base and J 7 bases, with 8 bases left between them. CDR3 residues: CASSEVSAQPQHF. CDR3 DNA: TGTGCCAGCAGTGAAGTCTCGGCCCAGCCCCAGCATTTT.

The CDR3 protein is CSVAVGRETEQYF. CDR3 in DNA: TGCAGCGTTGCGGTGGGCAGGGAGACGGAGCAGTACTTC. The chain employs TRBV29-1 and TRBJ2-7, with D perhaps assigned TRBD1 or TRBD2 (5 bases each). The V end was cut by 4 bases, the J end by 7 bases, with 17 bases between. Germline V gene data show CDR1 as SQVTM and CDR2 as ANQGSEA. This CDR3 has 13 residues.

This sequence joins TRBV10-3 and TRBJ2-7; the match to TRBD2 covers 7 bases. Germline CDR1 ENHRY, CDR2 SYGVKD. The CDR3 is 13 amino acids. The J segment lost 3 bases and the V segment lost 8 bases, leaving 7 bases of the junction unmatched. The CDR3: CAIGTTTDYEQYF. CDR3 nucleotide sequence: TGTGCCATCGGGACTACCACAGACTACGAGCAGTACTTC.

J is TRBJ2-3 and V is TRBV28; 7 bases line up with TRBD1. Germline V lookup: CDR1 MDHEN, CDR2 SYDVKM. The V segment lost 2 bases and the J segment 1 base; nucleotides outside the gene matches: 3. The CDR3 covers 15 residues. The CDR3 region is CASSLHQGGTDTQYF. The CDR3 DNA sequence: TGTGCCAGCAGTTTACATCAGGGGGGCACAGATACGCAGTATTTT.

The rearrangement joins TRBV9 to TRBJ2-1; 15 bases fit TRBD2. The V and J ends lost 3 bases and 4 bases, in that order; junction bases with no gene match: 14. CDR1 is SGDLS and CDR2 is YYNGEE in the germline V gene. CDR3 length equals 20 residues. The chain's CDR3 is CASSDAPGLAGGVGYNEQFF. The CDR3 DNA reads as TGTGCCAGCAGCGATGCTCCGGGACTAGCGGGAGGCGTCGGTTACAATGAGCAGTTCTTC. Complete variable domain (other parts from reference TRBV9 and TRBJ2-1): DSGVTQTPKHLITATGQRVTLRCSPRSGDLSVYWYQQSLDQGLQFLIQYYNGEERAKGNILERFSAQQFPDLHSELNLSSLELGDSALYFCASSDAPGLAGGVGYNEQFFGPGTRLTVL.

The CDR3 protein is CASQTGQSHQPQHF. CDR3 DNA sequence: TGTGCCAGCCAGACCGGGCAGTCTCATCAGCCCCAGCATTTT. The chain carries TRBV6-6 and TRBJ1-5; D unclear. CDR1 MNHNY and CDR2 SVGAGI come from the germline V gene (reference sequence). V was shortened by 8 bases and J by 5 bases, with 16 bases between the two germline ends. The CDR3 spans 14 residues.

The chain has TRBV29-1 and TRBJ2-2; the match to TRBD1 covers 8 bases. Per germline, CDR1 SQVTM and CDR2 ANQGSEA. After removal of 4 bases from V and 6 bases from J, the junction contained 10 bases not matched to a gene. The length of the CDR3 is 15 residues. CDR3 loop: CSVAVTGVEAGELFF. CDR3 in DNA: TGCAGCGTTGCCGTGACAGGGGTTGAGGCCGGGGAGCTGTTTTTT.

The chain carries TRBV15 and TRBJ1-4; TRBD1 might be the D (5 bases). V was pared by 0 bases and J by 3 bases, with 11 bases between. The CDR3 length is 16 residues. The germline V gene has CDR1 LNHNV and CDR2 YYDKDF (reference sequence). The DNA of the CDR3 is TGTGCCACCAGCAGAGATCAGGGCACTGCTAATGAAAAACTGTTTTTT. Protein: CATSRDQGTANEKLFF.

The CDR3 spells CASRLLASDTQYF. Written as DNA, the CDR3 is TGTGCCAGTAGATTGCTAGCGTCAGATACGCAGTATTTT. The chain is built from TRBV19 and TRBJ2-3, with D maybe TRBD2 (6 bases). This CDR3 contains 13 residues. Germline V lookup: CDR1 LNHDA, CDR2 SQIVND (reference sequence). V gave up 6 bases and J gave up 4 bases, with 11 bases separating them.